This T cell receptor (beta chain) was observed in a study of shared clonotypes between healthy human individuals. Across the study: Aged 18 to 49, the donors were a couple of women and a few men.

Methods used by the authors: ImmunoSEQ yielded junction-only sequences lacking quality scores, so filtering differed. Assay: immunoSEQ multiplex PCR; the TCRdb copy retains only in-frame clones and omits some. Clone size and V and J calls were adopted from that table, with D and trimming inferred from the DNA. The sample includes roughly 1,500,000 clones, under 99% seen only once; the top ten take about 0.45%. Trimming took off 0 bases at V and 2 bases at J, with 8 bases between the two ends. The CDR3 has 14 amino acids. CDR1 SGDLS and CDR2 YYNGEE come from the germline V gene. The chain combines TRBV9 with TRBJ2-5; weak D call: TRBD2 (5 bases). Sequencing input: naive CD4+ T cells sorted from blood. The subset is: CD45RA+ positively selected. This clonotype originated in a man younger than 45 in good health. CDR3 bases: TGTGCCAGCAGCGTAGGACTACAGCAAGAGACCCAGTACTTC. Translating it yields CASSVGLQQETQYF.